What follows are 3 T cell receptor beta chains derived from one specimen sequenced in a study of T cell responses to AZD1222 COVID-19 vaccine. Assay used: immunoSEQ multiplex PCR; TCRdb lists only in-frame clones, some missing. The table includes 120,000 to 150,000 clones, about 93% detected once. The sequencing used peripheral blood, collected on day 0 of AZD1222 vaccination. The receptors here all came from an adult in good health.

The genes are TRBV3-1 (or the pseudogene TRBV3-2) and TRBJ1-1, with 8 bases aligning to TRBD1. Germline CDR1 LGHDT, CDR2 YNNKEL (reference sequence). The CDR3 length is 15 residues. After removal of 4 bases from V and 6 bases from J, the junction contained 10 bases not matched to a gene. The CDR3 DNA reads TGTGCCAGCAGCCGCATCCGACAGGGGATCGCTGAAGCTTTCTTT. This sequence encodes CASSRIRQGIAEAFF.

Written as DNA, the CDR3 is TGTGCCAGTAGTAAAGACAGTACTAACTACGAGCAGTACTTC. Its protein product is CASSKDSTNYEQYF. The chain links TRBV19 to TRBJ2-7; possibly TRBD1 for D (5 bases). Germline V gene lookup returns CDR1 LNHDA and CDR2 SQIVND (reference sequence). This CDR3 region has 14 residues. V gave up 4 bases and J gave up 3 bases, with 13 bases separating them.

V usage is TRBV18 and J usage is TRBJ1-4; TRBD1 agrees at 8 bases. The germline V gene has CDR1 KGHSH and CDR2 LQKENI. The trim removed 3 bases at V and 5 bases at J, leaving 2 bases unmatched. This CDR3 is 14 amino acids long. CDR3 in DNA: TGTGCCAGCTCACCCCGACAGGGGAATGAAAAACTGTTTTTT. As protein: CASSPRQGNEKLFF.